The clone carrying this TCR beta chain was seen ten or more times. Its antigen is as yet unknown. This entry is derived from a study of breast tumors, draining lymph nodes, adjacent tissues. Study-wide results and caveats: Compared with lymph nodes, tumors were less diverse; compared with nontumor tissue, more.

TCRdb re-called the multiplex PCR reads with MiXCR, one entry per CDR3 protein. The sample has 150,000 to 200,000 distinct CDR3 sequences, about 33% seen once; the top ten hold approximately 4.3%. CDR3 size: 14 residues. Trimming at V came to 0 bases and at J to 6 bases, leaving 5 bases not matched to a gene. The germline V gene has CDR1 MNHNY and CDR2 SVGAGI (reference sequence). Axillary draining lymph nodes of breast cancer patients supplied the node samples. The chain combines TRBV6-6 with TRBJ2-7; 7 nucleotides align to TRBD1. The TCR was taken from a female donor with breast cancer. Some clones in this sample may be carry-over from other donors' samples. Sequencing input: axillary lymph node tissue. In DNA form, the CDR3 reads TGTGCCAGCAGTTACTCGAAGGGGGCTGCCGAGCAGTACTTC. Amino acid sequence: CASSYSKGAAEQYF.